This T cell receptor beta chain stems from a study of T cells expressing NK-cell markers (dated by TCRdb to the early 2020s). For the wider study: In sorted CD3+CD56+NKG2C+, CD3+CD56+NKG2C- and CD3+CD56-NKG2C+ T-cell subsets from eight donors, TCR beta-chain repertoires were profiled. Among the eight sequenced donors, seven were HCMV-seropositive and one was HCMV-seronegative. Randomly selected healthy volunteers, three men and five women, were used as the eight sequenced donors. Libraries were sequenced as 2 x 150 bp reads on Illumina HiSeq 2000/2500, MiSeq or NextSeq. The full study reports these points: Those dominant clonotypes were again the most abundant among CD3+CD56-NKG2C+ cells in four donors, at about 25-65%. It remained unclear whether the expanded NKG2C-expressing T cell clones were specific for HCMV antigens. In roughly six donors, the dominant CD3+CD56+NKG2C+ clonotypes ranked among the top 10 CD8+ clonotypes, making up about 1.0-7.0% of CD8+ T cells.

Including cysteine and phenylalanine, the CDR3 has 16 amino acids. The DNA is unrecorded. As encoded in the germline V gene (reference sequence), CDR1 is LGHDT while CDR2 is YNNKEL. HCMV-specific IgG was detected in serum with a commercial ELISA kit to determine HCMV serostatus. Peripheral blood mononuclear cells were isolated from blood by Ficoll density gradient centrifugation. The reads were generated on an Illumina HiSeq 2000. TCR beta cDNA libraries were made by 5'RACE template switching that added a universal primer site and unique molecular identifiers. Synthesis of cDNA was primed from the TCR beta constant segment and was followed by two consecutive PCR amplification steps. Under the source paper's analysis protocol: MIGEC was used to demultiplex reads and group the reads by UMI, and MiTCR was used to assemble and quantify clonotypes. To exclude erroneous sequences, only TCR cDNA sequences supported by at least two reads were retained. The tcR package was used for downstream repertoire analysis, and clonotypes were matched between fractions using CDR3 nucleotide sequence together with V segment. VDJmatch was used to annotate antigen specificity against VDJdb, with one amino acid substitution in CDR3 permitted. Based on TCRdb reprocessing of the reads, there is one entry per CDR3 protein sequence, and DNA is missing. TCRdb, not the original authors, processed these V and J calls. This sample's table contains roughly 160,000 distinct CDR3 sequences. The ten largest clones take up about 19% of the sample.

About this clonotype itself: Its antigen remains undetermined.

The chain joins TRBV3-1 to TRBJ2-5. Sequenced sample: blood T cells: a sorted CD56 or NKG2C T cell subset, CD4+ or CD8+ T cells, or bulk PBMC T cells (not recorded which). This clonotype was obtained from a man between 18 and 69 years old in good health. CDR3 loop: CASSQDDPTLGETQYF.